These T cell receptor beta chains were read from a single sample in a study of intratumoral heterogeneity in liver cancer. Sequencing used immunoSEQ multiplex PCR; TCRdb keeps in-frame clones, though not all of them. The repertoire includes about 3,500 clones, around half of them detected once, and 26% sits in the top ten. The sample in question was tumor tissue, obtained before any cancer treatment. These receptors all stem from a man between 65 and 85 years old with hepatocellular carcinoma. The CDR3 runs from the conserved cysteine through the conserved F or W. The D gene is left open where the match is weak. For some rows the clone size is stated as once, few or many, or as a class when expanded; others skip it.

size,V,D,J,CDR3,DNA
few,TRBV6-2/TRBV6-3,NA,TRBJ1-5,CASSYGGNQPQHF,TGTGCCAGCAGTTACGGTGGCAATCAGCCCCAGCATTTT
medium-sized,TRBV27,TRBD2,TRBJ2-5,CASSKIAGGGETQYF,TGTGCCAGCAGCAAAATAGCGGGGGGCGGGGAGACCCAGTACTTC
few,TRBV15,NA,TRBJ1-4,CATSRNLHATNEKLFF,TGTGCCACCAGCAGAAATCTCCATGCAACTAATGAAAAACTGTTTTTT
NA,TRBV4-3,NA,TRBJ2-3,CASSQTRGYTTDTQYF,TGCGCCAGCAGCCAAACGCGGGGATACACCACAGATACGCAGTATTTT
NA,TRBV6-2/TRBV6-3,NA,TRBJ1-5,CASSYSQGVNQPQHF,TGTGCCAGCAGTTATAGCCAGGGCGTGAATCAGCCCCAGCATTTT
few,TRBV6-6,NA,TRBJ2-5,CASNRVLLETQYF,TGTGCCAGCAACAGGGTTTTATTGGAGACCCAGTACTTC
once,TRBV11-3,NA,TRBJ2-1,CASSFTQPGLRGGEQFF,TGTGCCAGCAGCTTCACCCAACCGGGACTACGAGGGGGAGAGCAGTTCTTC
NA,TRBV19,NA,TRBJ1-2,CASRGLGTYGYTF,TGTGCCAGTAGGGGTTTGGGGACCTATGGCTACACCTTC
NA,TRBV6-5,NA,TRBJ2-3,CASSYGTDTQYF,TGTGCCAGCAGTTACGGCACAGATACGCAGTATTTT
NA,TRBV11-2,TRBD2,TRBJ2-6,CASSLGGRGAGGANVLTF,TGTGCCAGCAGCTTAGGCGGGCGGGGGGCAGGGGGGGCCAACGTCCTGACTTTC
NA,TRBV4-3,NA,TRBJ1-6,CASSQDLADSPLHF,TGCGCCAGCAGCCAAGATCTTGCAGATTCACCCCTCCACTTT
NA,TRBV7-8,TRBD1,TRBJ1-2,CASSLGQGPSSF,TGTGCCAGCAGCTTGGGACAGGGCCCCTCTTCCTTC
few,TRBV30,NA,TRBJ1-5,CAWSSDSNQPQHF,TGTGCCTGGAGTAGTGATAGCAATCAGCCCCAGCATTTT
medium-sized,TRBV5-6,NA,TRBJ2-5,CASSLGFRGAGETQYF,TGTGCCAGCAGCTTGGGTTTTCGGGGGGCAGGAGAGACCCAGTACTTC
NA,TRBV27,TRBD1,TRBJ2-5,CASSLSETGGRETQYF,TGTGCCAGCAGTTTATCGGAGACAGGGGGGAGGGAAACCCAGTACTTC
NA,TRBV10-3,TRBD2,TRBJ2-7,CAISPPGGHYEQYF,TGTGCCATCAGCCCCCCGGGGGGGCACTACGAGCAGTACTTC
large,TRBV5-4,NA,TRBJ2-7,CASSLTGNHEQYF,TGTGCCAGCAGCTTGACTGGGAACCACGAGCAGTACTTC
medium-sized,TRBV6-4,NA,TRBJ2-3,CASTARGLSTDTQYF,TGTGCCAGCACCGCTCGGGGCCTCAGCACAGATACGCAGTATTTT
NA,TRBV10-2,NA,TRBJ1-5,CASRTGVSPNQPQHF,TGCGCCAGCAGGACCGGGGTCTCTCCCAATCAGCCCCAGCATTTT
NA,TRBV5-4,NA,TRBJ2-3,CASSLEAPTDTQYF,TGTGCCAGCAGCTTGGAAGCGCCGACAGATACGCAGTATTTT
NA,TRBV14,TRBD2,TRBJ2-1,CASSQVTGLAGGGYNEQFF,TGTGCCAGCAGCCAAGTGACGGGACTAGCGGGGGGCGGATACAATGAGCAGTTCTTC
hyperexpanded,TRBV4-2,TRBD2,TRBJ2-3,CASSQAAGARTDTQYF,TGTGCCAGCAGCCAAGCAGCGGGGGCCCGCACAGATACGCAGTATTTT
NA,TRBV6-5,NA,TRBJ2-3,CASTSQGLDTQYF,TGTGCCAGCACCTCCCAGGGTCTAGATACGCAGTATTTT
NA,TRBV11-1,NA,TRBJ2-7,CASSLVPGSLYEQYF,TGTGCCAGCAGCTTAGTTCCGGGATCTCTCTACGAGCAGTACTTC
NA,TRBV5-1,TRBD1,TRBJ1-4,CASSSRTGSNEKLFF,TGCGCCAGCAGCTCGCGGACAGGCTCTAATGAAAAACTGTTTTTT
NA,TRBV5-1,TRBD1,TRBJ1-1,CASSDRAGNTEAFF,TGCGCCAGCAGTGACAGGGCTGGGAACACTGAAGCTTTCTTT